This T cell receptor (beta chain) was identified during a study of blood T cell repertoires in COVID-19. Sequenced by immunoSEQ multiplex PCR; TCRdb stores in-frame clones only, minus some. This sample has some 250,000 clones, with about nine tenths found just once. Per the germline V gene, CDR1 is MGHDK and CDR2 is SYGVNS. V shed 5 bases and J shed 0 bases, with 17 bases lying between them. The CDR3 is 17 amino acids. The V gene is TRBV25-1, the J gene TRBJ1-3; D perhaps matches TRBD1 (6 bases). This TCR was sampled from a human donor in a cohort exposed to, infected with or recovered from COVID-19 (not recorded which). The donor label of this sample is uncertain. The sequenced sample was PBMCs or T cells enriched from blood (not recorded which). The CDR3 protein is CASSNPGHSSSGNTIYF. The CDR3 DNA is TGTGCCAGCAGTAACCCGGGACACTCGAGCTCTGGAAACACCATATATTTT.